These 20 T cell receptor beta chains came from one sample sequenced in a study of T cells after yellow fever vaccination. TCRdb re-analysed the 5' RACE reads in MiXCR, keeping a single row per CDR3 protein. The sample gives hundreds of thousands of distinct CDR3 sequences, 9% to 15% of which show up once; about 15% is in the top ten. Sample: PBMCs, taken on the day of the yellow fever booster vaccination. Every receptor here comes from a man younger than 45 who received the YFV17D yellow fever vaccine.

Concerning this clonotype: A much larger clone lies one base from this, so it may be a read error. DNA of the CDR3: TGTGCCAGCAGTGGGACAGGGGACGAGGAGTACTTC. Its translation is CASSGTGDEEYF. The genes are TRBV7-9 and TRBJ2-7, with 10 bases identical to TRBD1. The germline V gene has CDR1 SEHNR and CDR2 FQNEAQ (reference sequence). There are 12 residues in the CDR3.

This clonotype was observed at least ten times. The chain's CDR3 is CASSLSTNSPLHF. The CDR3 DNA is TGCGCCAGCAGCCTATCAACTAATTCACCCCTCCACTTT. This chain connects TRBV5-1 to TRBJ1-6; D call uncertain. CDR3 length: 13 amino acids. The germline gives CDR1 SGHRS, CDR2 YFSETQ. Trimming stripped 4 bases from V and 6 bases from J, with 8 bases between.

CDR3 sequence (DNA): TGCGCCAGCAGCCCTATTCAGGGAGCGAACACCGGGGAGCTGTTTTTT. As protein: CASSPIQGANTGELFF. The chain links TRBV5-1 to TRBJ2-2, with D perhaps TRBD1 or TRBD2 (5 bases each). Germline-derived CDR1 and CDR2 are SGHRS and YFSETQ. The ends were cut back, 4 bases at V and 0 bases at J, with 13 bases in the middle. This CDR3 is built from 16 residues.

The sample holds a few counts of this clonotype. The chain combines TRBV4-1 with TRBJ2-3; the D gene is possibly TRBD2 (5 bases). Germline-derived CDR1 and CDR2 are MGHRA and YSYEKL. The CDR3 is 15 residues long. The V end was cut by 3 bases, the J end by 4 bases, with 14 bases between. CDR3 nucleotides: TGCGCCAGCAGCCACCGTTCGGACGGGGCAGATACGCAGTATTTT. As protein: CASSHRSDGADTQYF.

This clonotype has at least ten counts. The chain has TRBV7-3 and TRBJ2-1; 12 nucleotides align to TRBD2. J was trimmed by 0 bases and V by 1 base; bases with no gene match: 16. The CDR3 extends over 22 amino acids. Germline loops: CDR1 SGHTA, CDR2 FQGTGA. The CDR3 region is CASSLISTSGRPSTPSYNEQFF. The DNA for the CDR3 is TGTGCCAGCAGCTTAATATCGACTAGCGGGAGACCCTCTACCCCCTCCTACAATGAGCAGTTCTTC.

The V call is TRBV12-5, the J call TRBJ2-3; 10 nucleotides line up with TRBD2. Germline V gene data show CDR1 as LGHNT and CDR2 as FRNRAP. The CDR3 spans 18 residues. The V segment lost 0 bases and the J segment 2 bases; nucleotides outside the gene matches: 8. CDR3 protein: CASGLVQKAGGDTDTQYF. The CDR3 DNA follows: TGTGCTAGTGGTTTGGTACAGAAAGCGGGAGGGGACACAGATACGCAGTATTTT.

This clonotype was observed a few times. V is TRBV20-1 and J is TRBJ1-4; D is perhaps TRBD1 (5 bases). The germline gives CDR1 DFQATT, CDR2 SNEGSKA (reference sequence). V was cut by 1 base and J by 5 bases, with 14 bases left in between. CDR3 size: 15 residues. The CDR3 loop reads CSARGPQGLNEKLFF. CDR3 coding DNA: TGCAGTGCTAGAGGACCTCAGGGATTAAATGAAAAACTGTTTTTT.

This chain uses TRBV7-8 with TRBJ2-6; D is unclear. With 2 bases removed from V and 4 bases from J, the gap between germline ends came to 9 bases. The CDR3 is 15 amino acids. CDR1 and CDR2 from the germline V gene are SGHVS and FQNEAQ. The CDR3 loop is CASSLYDGGANVLTF. The CDR3, as DNA: TGTGCCAGCAGCTTATACGACGGAGGGGCCAACGTCCTGACTTTC.

This clonotype was counted a few times. The V call is TRBV29-1, the J call TRBJ1-1; D ambiguous. The germline V and J ends were trimmed by 7 bases and 3 bases, with 9 bases remaining between them. CDR1 is SQVTM and CDR2 is ANQGSEA in the germline V gene. CDR3 length equals 11 residues. In DNA, the CDR3 is TGCAGCGCCGGGAGTCACACTGAAGCTTTCTTT. Translated: CSAGSHTEAFF.

The chain recombines TRBV29-1 with TRBJ1-1; maybe TRBD1 (5 bases). This CDR3 has 13 amino acids. The V end lost 3 bases, the J end lost 4 bases, and 12 bases lay between the germline ends. Germline loops: CDR1 SQVTM, CDR2 ANQGSEA. DNA of the CDR3: TGCAGCGTTGATCTGGGTCAGGGCACTGAAGCTTTCTTT. It is translated as CSVDLGQGTEAFF.

This sequence joins TRBV9 and TRBJ2-5; 10 nucleotides align to TRBD2. This CDR3 is 16 amino acids long. V lost 3 bases and J lost 1; bases outside the gene matches: 6. The V gene's germline CDR1 is SGDLS and CDR2 YYNGEE. The CDR3 DNA reads TGTGCCAGCAGCGAGGGGACTAGCGCCGTCCAAGAGACCCAGTACTTC. This sequence encodes CASSEGTSAVQETQYF.

This clonotype was seen only a few times. The chain is built from TRBV12-3 or TRBV12-4 and TRBJ2-1; 12 bases are a match to TRBD2. CDR3 length: 18 residues. V shed 6 bases and J 0 bases; nucleotides not matched to a gene: 9. The CDR3 DNA reads as TGTGCCAGCAGCCTCCGGACTAGCGGGATCCACTCCTACAATGAGCAGTTCTTC. It is translated as CASSLRTSGIHSYNEQFF.

This clonotype was seen ten or more times. This chain uses TRBV5-1 with TRBJ2-1; 8 bases fit TRBD2. CDR1 is SGHRS and CDR2 is YFSETQ in the germline V gene. The junction had 8 bases not matched to a gene; V was cut back by 0 bases and J by 9 bases. The CDR3 has 15 amino acids. The CDR3 sequence is CASSLDSGRAGEQFF. The CDR3, as DNA: TGCGCCAGCAGCTTGGACAGCGGGAGAGCGGGTGAGCAGTTCTTC.

The CDR3 reads CSAISPGTGSYNEQFF. The CDR3 nucleotides are TGCAGTGCGATCTCCCCCGGGACAGGGAGCTACAATGAGCAGTTCTTC. This chain links TRBV20-1 with TRBJ2-1; 9 bases align to TRBD1. The CDR3 spans 16 residues. V was pared by 6 bases and J by 3 bases, with 12 bases of the junction left unmatched. Germline V gene data show CDR1 as DFQATT and CDR2 as SNEGSKA (reference sequence).

This clonotype was seen more than once but under ten times. The V call is TRBV24-1, the J call TRBJ2-2; the match to TRBD1 covers 8 bases. V gave up 4 bases and J gave up 5 bases; unmatched junction bases: 8. This CDR3 region has 16 residues. Germline CDR1 KGHDR, CDR2 SFDVKD. CDR3 sequence: CATSDPDREVTGELFF. CDR3 nucleotide sequence: TGTGCCACCAGTGACCCGGACAGGGAGGTTACCGGGGAGCTGTTTTTT.

J is TRBJ2-1 and V is TRBV20-1; D is unresolved. The germline V gene has CDR1 DFQATT and CDR2 SNEGSKA (reference sequence). Trimming cost V 3 bases and J 0 bases, with 9 bases left between them. The CDR3 has 14 amino acids. This CDR3 is CSASSRSSYNEQFF. CDR3 DNA sequence: TGCAGTGCTAGTTCTAGATCCTCCTACAATGAGCAGTTCTTC.

The chain couples TRBV7-2 to TRBJ2-7, with D perhaps matching TRBD1 (6 bases). This CDR3 has 14 amino acids. The ends were cut back, 4 bases at V and 3 bases at J, with 13 bases in the middle. The germline V gene encodes CDR1 SGHTA and CDR2 FQGNSA. The CDR3 DNA reads TGTGCCAGCAGCTATGGACAGACTTTCTACGAGCAGTACTTC. Residues: CASSYGQTFYEQYF.

This rearrangement joins TRBV10-3 to TRBJ1-5; 8 nucleotides line up with TRBD1. The germline CDR1 and CDR2 sequences are ENHRY and SYGVKD. The CDR3 is made up of 15 amino acids. V shed 4 bases, J shed 2 bases, and the junction held 4 bases outside the gene matches. The CDR3 nucleotides are TGTGCCATCAGTGCTGTGACAGGGGGCAATCAGCCCCAGCATTTT. Encoded protein: CAISAVTGGNQPQHF.

This sequence joins TRBV12-3 or TRBV12-4 and TRBJ1-2; D call uncertain. V was cut by 7 bases and J by 8 bases, with 17 bases left in between. The length of the CDR3 is 13 residues. The CDR3 bases are TGTGCCAGCACCTCACGGCCGACGGGGGGCTACACCTTC. Translating it yields CASTSRPTGGYTF.

V gene TRBV27 combines with J gene TRBJ2-5; TRBD2 is a possible D gene (5 bases). The germline V gene has CDR1 MNHEY and CDR2 SMNVEV (reference sequence). Trimming took 4 bases from V and 7 from J, leaving 13 bases between them. This CDR3 contains 13 residues. In nucleotides, the CDR3 is TGTGCCAGCAGTTCCGAGGGTGAGGGGACCCAGTACTTC. This gives the protein CASSSEGEGTQYF.